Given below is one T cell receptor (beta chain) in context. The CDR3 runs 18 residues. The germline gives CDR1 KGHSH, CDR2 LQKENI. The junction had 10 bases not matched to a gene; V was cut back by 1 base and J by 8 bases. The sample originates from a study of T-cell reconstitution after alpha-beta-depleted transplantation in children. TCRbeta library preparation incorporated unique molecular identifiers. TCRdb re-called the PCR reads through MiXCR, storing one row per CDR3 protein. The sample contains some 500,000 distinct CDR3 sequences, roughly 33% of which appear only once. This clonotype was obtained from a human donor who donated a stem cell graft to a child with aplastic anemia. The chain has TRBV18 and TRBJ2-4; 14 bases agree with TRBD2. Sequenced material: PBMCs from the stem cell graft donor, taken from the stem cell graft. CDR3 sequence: CASSPQTSGRAGGDIQYF. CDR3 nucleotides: TGTGCCAGCTCACCACAGACTAGCGGGAGGGCCGGAGGTGACATTCAGTACTTC.